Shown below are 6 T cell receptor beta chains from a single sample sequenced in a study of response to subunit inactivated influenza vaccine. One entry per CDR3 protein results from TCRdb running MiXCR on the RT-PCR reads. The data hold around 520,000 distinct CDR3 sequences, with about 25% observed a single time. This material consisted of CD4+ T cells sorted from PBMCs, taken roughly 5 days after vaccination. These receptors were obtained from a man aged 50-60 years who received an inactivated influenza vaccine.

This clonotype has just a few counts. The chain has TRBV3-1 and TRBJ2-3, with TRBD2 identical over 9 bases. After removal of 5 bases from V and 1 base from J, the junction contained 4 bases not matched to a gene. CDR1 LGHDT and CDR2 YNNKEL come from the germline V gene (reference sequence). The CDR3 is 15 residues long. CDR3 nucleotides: TGTGCCAGCAGCTTCCGGACTAGCGGCACAGATACGCAGTATTTT. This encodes CASSFRTSGTDTQYF.

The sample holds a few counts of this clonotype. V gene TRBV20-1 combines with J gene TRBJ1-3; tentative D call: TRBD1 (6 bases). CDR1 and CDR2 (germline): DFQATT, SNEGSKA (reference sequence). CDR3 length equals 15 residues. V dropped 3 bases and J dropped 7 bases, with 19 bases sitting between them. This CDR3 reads CSARETGTPMNTIYF. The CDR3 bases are TGCAGTGCTAGGGAGACCGGGACACCAATGAACACCATATATTTT.

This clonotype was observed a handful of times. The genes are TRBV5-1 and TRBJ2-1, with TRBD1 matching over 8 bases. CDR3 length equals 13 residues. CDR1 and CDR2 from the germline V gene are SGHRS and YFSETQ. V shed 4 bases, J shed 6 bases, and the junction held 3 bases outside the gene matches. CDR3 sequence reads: CASSKGQVNEQFF. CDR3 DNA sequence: TGCGCCAGCAGCAAGGGACAGGTCAATGAGCAGTTCTTC.

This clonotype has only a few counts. The CDR3: CSAIFASPYEQYF. The CDR3 DNA follows: TGCAGTGCTATATTTGCCTCACCCTACGAGCAGTACTTC. This sequence joins TRBV20-1 and TRBJ2-7; D is unclear. The CDR3 has 13 residues. The germline V gene has CDR1 DFQATT and CDR2 SNEGSKA (reference sequence). The germline V and J ends were trimmed by 4 bases and 2 bases, with 12 bases remaining between them.

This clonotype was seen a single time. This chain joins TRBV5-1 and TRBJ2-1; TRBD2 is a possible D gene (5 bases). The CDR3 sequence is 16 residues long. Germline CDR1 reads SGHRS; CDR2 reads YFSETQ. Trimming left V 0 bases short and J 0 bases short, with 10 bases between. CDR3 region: CASSLAGWSSYNEQFF. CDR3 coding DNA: TGCGCCAGCAGCTTGGCGGGGTGGAGCTCCTACAATGAGCAGTTCTTC.

The CDR3 region is CASSFEVSWTGLQETQYF. Here the CDR3 DNA reads TGTGCCAGCAGCTTTGAGGTCAGTTGGACAGGCCTCCAAGAGACCCAGTACTTC. The gene calls are TRBV5-6 and TRBJ2-5; 7 bases are a match to TRBD1. The germline V gene encodes CDR1 SGHDT and CDR2 YYEEEE. The CDR3 has 18 residues. Losses at the gene ends were 2 bases for V and 1 base for J; bases not matched to a gene: 14.